Listed below are T cell receptor beta chains from one sample, sequenced in a study of regulatory T cells in long-lasting Graves disease. TCRdb recomputed calls from the multiplex PCR reads with MiXCR, one row per CDR3 protein. The table has 200,000 to 250,000 distinct CDR3 sequences, around 20% seen once. The same sample was also studied in work on T cells in Graves' hyperthyroidism and ophthalmopathy.

Sequences were derived from peripheral blood mononuclear cells (PBMCs), sampled at new diagnosis, from a patient treated with antithyroid drugs. The receptors here all came from a woman under 40 with Graves disease. Both conserved end residues are part of each CDR3. D genes are given only for firm matches. Part of the rows lack a size; the others show once, few, many or a class for expanded clones.

D gene,CDR3 length,clone size,J gene,V gene,CDR3 protein,CDR3 DNA
TRBD2,16,many,TRBJ2-5,TRBV12-3/TRBV12-4,CASSSPRRGGRETQYF,TGTGCCAGCAGTTCTCCTCGGCGGGGGGGCAGGGAGACCCAGTACTTC
NA,14,many,TRBJ2-3,TRBV3-1,CASSLTTRGDTQYF,TGTGCCAGCAGCCTAACGACCCGAGGAGATACGCAGTATTTT
NA,13,few,TRBJ2-5,TRBV5-6,CASSRVDQETQYF,TGTGCCAGCAGCCGGGTGGATCAGGAGACCCAGTACTTC
NA,15,many,TRBJ1-6,TRBV6-1,CASSGDVSYNSPLHF,TGTGCCAGCAGTGGTGACGTCTCCTATAATTCACCCCTCCACTTT
TRBD1,18,few,TRBJ2-2,TRBV4-1,CASSQDLQGAQNTGELFF,TGCGCCAGCAGCCAAGATTTACAGGGGGCACAGAACACCGGGGAGCTGTTTTTT
NA,14,NA,TRBJ1-5,TRBV6-1,CASCTGVGNQPQHF,TGTGCCAGTTGTACAGGAGTCGGCAATCAGCCCCAGCATTTT
NA,14,many,TRBJ1-6,TRBV3-1,CASSQVGGPSPLHF,TGTGCCAGCAGCCAAGTTGGGGGCCCTTCACCCCTCCACTTT
NA,15,many,TRBJ1-1,TRBV3-1,CASSLVNRRDTEAFF,TGTGCCAGCAGCCTAGTGAACAGAAGGGACACTGAAGCTTTCTTT
TRBD1,19,NA,TRBJ2-7,TRBV24-1,CATSDLPSSTRDREYEQYF,TGTGCCACCAGTGATTTGCCCTCGTCGACCAGGGACAGGGAGTACGAGCAGTACTTC
NA,15,few,TRBJ1-4,TRBV6-2/TRBV6-3,CASRPGGGRVEKLFF,TGTGCCAGCAGGCCCGGTGGGGGGAGGGTTGAAAAACTGTTTTTT
NA,14,few,TRBJ1-4,TRBV6-5,CASSYGGVSEKLFF,TGTGCCAGCAGTTATGGGGGGGTCTCTGAAAAACTGTTTTTT
NA,14,NA,TRBJ2-7,TRBV2,CASRGGAGGYEQYF,TGTGCCAGCAGAGGAGGGGCAGGGGGCTACGAGCAGTACTTC
NA,13,NA,TRBJ1-5,TRBV7-9,CASSLLGGEPQHF,TGTGCCAGCAGCTTACTAGGGGGGGAGCCCCAGCATTTT
NA,17,NA,TRBJ1-2,TRBV28,CASSLFNSGLGLYGYTF,TGTGCCAGCAGTTTATTTAACTCAGGCCTTGGCCTATATGGCTACACCTTC
NA,13,many,TRBJ2-1,TRBV28,CASSATGGGEQFF,TGTGCCAGCAGTGCCACAGGGGGGGGTGAGCAGTTCTTC